These 11 T cell receptor beta chains originate from one sample sequenced in a study of T-cell reconstitution after alpha-beta-depleted transplantation in children. The TCRbeta library incorporated unique molecular identifiers. TCRdb reanalysed the PCR reads using MiXCR and keeps one entry per CDR3 protein. The data contain approximately 400,000 distinct CDR3 sequences, around 9.9% of them seen just once; the ten biggest clones take up 4.5% to 7%. Sequenced material: PBMCs from the stem cell graft donor, taken from the stem cell graft. The source of these receptors is a human donor who donated a stem cell graft to a child with acute myeloid leukemia.

The chain has TRBV5-6 and TRBJ2-3, with 13 bases lining up with TRBD2. The CDR3 sequence is 15 residues long. The trim removed 4 bases at V and 7 bases at J, leaving 6 bases unmatched. Germline V CDR1 and CDR2: SGHDT, YYEEEE. CDR3 residues: CASSPGTSGEYTQYF. CDR3 nucleotides: TGTGCCAGCAGCCCGGGGACTAGCGGGGAATATACGCAGTATTTT.

This clonotype was detected a few times. The V gene is TRBV3-1, the J gene TRBJ2-2, with TRBD1 as a possible D gene (6 bases). Trimming cost V 0 bases and J 5 bases, with 16 bases left between them. CDR1 is LGHDT and CDR2 is YNNKEL in the germline V gene (reference sequence). This CDR3 is 17 amino acids long. DNA for the CDR3: TGTGCCAGCAGCCAAGATAGTTATAGGGACATGACCGGGGAGCTGTTTTTT. It yields the protein CASSQDSYRDMTGELFF.

V is TRBV11-3 and J is TRBJ2-1, with 7 bases fitting TRBD2. Germline V CDR1 and CDR2: SGHNT, YENEEA. Trimming took 1 base from V and 5 from J; bases not matched to a gene: 8. The length of the CDR3 is 16 residues. This CDR3 reads CASSLVGGAGHNEQFF. In nucleotides, the CDR3 is TGTGCCAGCAGCTTAGTTGGGGGAGCGGGACACAATGAGCAGTTCTTC.

V and J are TRBV4-3 and TRBJ2-1; a weak D match, TRBD2 (6 bases). The germline CDR1 and CDR2 sequences are LGHNA and YSLEER. The CDR3 extends over 16 amino acids. Trimming removed 4 bases at V and 2 bases at J, with 15 bases between. The chain's CDR3 is CASSRVTLAAYNEQFF. CDR3 DNA: TGCGCCAGCAGCCGCGTAACTTTAGCGGCCTACAATGAGCAGTTCTTC.

As regards this clonotype: Germline is not matched at one junction end, which may reflect a read error. The genes are TRBV7-2 and TRBJ2-1; D uncertain. CDR1 SGHTA and CDR2 FQGNSA come from the germline V gene. The CDR3 sequence is 13 residues long. The CDR3 DNA follows: TGTGCCAGCAGTCTAAGGATTGTCGCCTCACAACACTTC. Translating it yields CASSLRIVASQHF.

The genes are TRBV20-1 and TRBJ2-5; the D gene could be TRBD1 or TRBD2 (6 bases each). The CDR3 runs 15 residues. The V and J ends lost 0 bases and 5 bases respectively, with 16 bases between them. The germline V gene has CDR1 DFQATT and CDR2 SNEGSKA (reference sequence). CDR3 residues: CSARDRAQGRETQYF. The CDR3, as DNA: TGCAGTGCTAGAGATAGGGCTCAGGGGAGGGAGACCCAGTACTTC.

The CDR3 sequence is CSVIPSRQGKNGYTF. In DNA, the CDR3 is TGCAGCGTCATCCCGTCGCGACAGGGGAAAAATGGCTACACCTTC. The chain links TRBV29-1 to TRBJ1-2; TRBD1 matches 8 bases. The germline gives CDR1 SQVTM, CDR2 ANQGSEA. The CDR3 has 15 amino acids. Losses at the gene ends were 6 bases for V and 6 bases for J; bases not matched to a gene: 15.

The chain combines TRBV7-6 with TRBJ2-7, with 8 bases lining up with TRBD1. Trimming at V came to 5 bases and at J to 12 bases, leaving 9 bases not matched to a gene. The CDR3 is 12 residues long. CDR1 and CDR2 (germline): SGHVS, FNYEAQ. CDR3 in amino acids: CASSQTQGARYF. The CDR3 DNA follows: TGTGCCAGCAGCCAGACCCAGGGGGCGAGGTACTTC.

J is TRBJ2-2 and V is TRBV15; D unresolved. The V end was cut by 0 bases, the J end by 5 bases, with 4 bases between. This CDR3 is 13 amino acids long. CDR1 and CDR2 from the germline V gene are LNHNV and YYDKDF (reference sequence). The CDR3 DNA sequence: TGTGCCACCAGCAGAGACGGGACCGGGGAGCTGTTTTTT. It encodes CATSRDGTGELFF.

J is TRBJ2-6 and V is TRBV5-1; possibly TRBD1 for D (6 bases). This CDR3 contains 18 residues. Trimming took 1 base from V and 0 from J, leaving 14 bases between them. Looked up from germline, CDR1 is SGHRS and CDR2 is YFSETQ. The CDR3 reads CASSLKGHENSGANVLTF. The CDR3 nucleotides read TGCGCCAGCAGCTTGAAGGGACACGAAAACTCTGGGGCCAACGTCCTGACTTTC.

This clonotype was counted ten times or more. The V and J genes are TRBV9 and TRBJ2-5; D unclear. Trimming took 5 bases from V and 0 from J, leaving 8 bases between them. The CDR3 is made up of 13 amino acids. CDR1 and CDR2 from the germline V gene are SGDLS and YYNGEE. The CDR3 sequence is CASSAINQETQYF. CDR3 nucleotides: TGTGCCAGCAGTGCAATAAACCAAGAGACCCAGTACTTC.